These 3 T cell receptor beta chains share one sample of origin, sequenced in a study of OX40 agonist ivuxolimab in advanced cancers. Method: immunoSEQ multiplex PCR; TCRdb's copy keeps in-frame clones and lacks some. The sample holds some 81,000 clones, around 86% seen once. Specimen: CD4+ or CD8+ T cells sorted from blood, collected in a trial of the OX40 agonist ivuxolimab. Receptors originate from an adult with an advanced solid tumor such as melanoma, head and neck, liver or kidney cancer.

The chain joins TRBV28 to TRBJ2-5; 11 nucleotides agree with TRBD1. V was pared by 6 bases and J by 4 bases, with 7 bases of the junction left unmatched. The CDR3 has 15 residues. CDR1 and CDR2 from the germline V gene are MDHEN and SYDVKM. For the CDR3, the DNA is TGTGCCAGCAGGGGGAGGGACAGGGGGGCAGAGACCCAGTACTTC. Encoded protein: CASRGRDRGAETQYF.

The chain links TRBV28 to TRBJ1-4; tentative D call: TRBD1 (6 bases). Per germline, CDR1 MDHEN and CDR2 SYDVKM. The CDR3 runs to 14 residues. Trimming pared 5 bases from V and 11 bases from J, leaving 18 bases between. The CDR3 sequence: CASSAQGLRVKLFF. The DNA for the CDR3 is TGTGCCAGCAGTGCTCAGGGGCTACGGGTGAAACTGTTTTTT. The whole variable domain, filled in from reference TRBV28 and TRBJ1-4, reads DVKVTQSSRYLVKRTGEKVFLECVQDMDHENMFWYRQDPGLGLRLIYFSYDVKMKEKGDIPEGYSVSREKKERFSLILESASTNQTSMYLCASSAQGLRVKLFFGSGTQLSVL.

This clone was seen only a few times. The rearrangement joins TRBV19 to TRBJ2-2; 7 positions agree with TRBD2. Trimming removed 1 base from V and 1 base from J; junction bases left unmatched: 9. The CDR3 length is 18 residues. Germline V CDR1 and CDR2: LNHDA, SQIVND (reference sequence). CDR3: CASSIGWASGMNTGELFF. CDR3 bases: TGTGCCAGTAGTATAGGGTGGGCTAGCGGTATGAACACCGGGGAGCTGTTTTTT. Full variable domain (missing parts from reference TRBV19 and TRBJ2-2): DGGITQSPKYLFRKEGQNVTLSCEQNLNHDAMYWYRQDPGQGLRLIYYSQIVNDFQKGDIAEGYSVSREKKESFPLTVTSAQKNPTAFYLCASSIGWASGMNTGELFFGEGSRLTVL.